The subject of this entry is one TCR beta chain. The target antigen is unknown. These data originate in a study of shared clonotypes between healthy human individuals. In germline, CDR1 is SGHVS, CDR2 FQNEAQ. V lost 5 bases and J lost 2, with 19 bases in between. The CDR3 consists of 18 residues. Spread over ten immunoSEQ deep assay plates, unsorted PBMC DNA underwent sequencing. Only in-frame clones appear in the TCRdb table, and some are missing; sequencing was by immunoSEQ multiplex PCR. The sample consists of 450,000 to 600,000 clones, 65% to 80% of them appearing once. Broader study findings: Specimens sampled were limited to blood, with tissue repertoires likely differing.

Without sorting, samples used some 90 million PBMCs for genomic DNA. This receptor was obtained from a woman aged 40 to 50 in good health. Some clones in this sample may be carry-over from other donors' samples. Material for sequencing was PBMCs. V usage is TRBV7-8 and J usage is TRBJ2-6; D is possibly TRBD1 (6 bases). The CDR3 spells CASSHYPRGYTGANVLTF. The CDR3 DNA sequence: TGTGCCAGCAGCCACTATCCCAGGGGTTATACTGGGGCCAACGTCCTGACTTTC.